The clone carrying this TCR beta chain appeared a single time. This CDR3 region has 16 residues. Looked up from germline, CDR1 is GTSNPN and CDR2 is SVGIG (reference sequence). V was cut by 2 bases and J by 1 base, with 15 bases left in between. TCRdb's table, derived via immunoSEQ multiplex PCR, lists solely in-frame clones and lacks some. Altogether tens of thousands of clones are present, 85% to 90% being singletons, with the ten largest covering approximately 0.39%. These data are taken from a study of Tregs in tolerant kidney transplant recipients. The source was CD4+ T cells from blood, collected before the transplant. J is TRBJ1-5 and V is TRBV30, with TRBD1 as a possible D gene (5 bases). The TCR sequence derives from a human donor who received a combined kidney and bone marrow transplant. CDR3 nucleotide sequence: TGTGCCTGGAGTCCTAGACAGCTTAGGAGCAATCAGCCCCAGCATTTT. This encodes CAWSPRQLRSNQPQHF.